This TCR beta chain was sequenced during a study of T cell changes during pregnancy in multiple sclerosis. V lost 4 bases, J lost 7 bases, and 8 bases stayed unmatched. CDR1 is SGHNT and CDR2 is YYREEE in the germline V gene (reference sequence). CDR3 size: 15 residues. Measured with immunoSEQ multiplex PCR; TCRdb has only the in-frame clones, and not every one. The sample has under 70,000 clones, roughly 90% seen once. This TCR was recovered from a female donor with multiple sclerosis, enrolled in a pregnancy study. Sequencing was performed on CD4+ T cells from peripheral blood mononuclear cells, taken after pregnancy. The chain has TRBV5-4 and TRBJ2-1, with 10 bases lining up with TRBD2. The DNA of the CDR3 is TGTGCCAGCAGCACACTAGCGGGGACCGGGAATGAGCAGTTCTTC. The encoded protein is CASSTLAGTGNEQFF.